This T cell receptor beta chain was recorded in a study of blood T cells in healthy people across ages. Using a J-beta primer mix together with a sample-barcoded 5' primer, a second PCR was run for roughly 6 to 12 cycles. Each CDR3 protein gets one entry after TCRdb re-called the 5' RACE reads with MiXCR. Among around 1,800,000 distinct CDR3 sequences listed, 30% to 40% were seen once. Details on this clonotype: No antigen is known for it.

Peripheral blood, around 9.4 milliliters per donor, was collected. Study-wide points: TCR beta diversity, measured per million T cells, fell in a roughly linear way with age. In long-lived donors, naive CD4+ cell counts and diversity exceeded those of aged donors.

The clonotype originates from a human donor in good health. The sequenced sample consisted of blood.

The CDR3 reads CASSVRETNTEAFF. The CDR3 region has the DNA TGTGCCAGCAGCGTAAGGGAGACGAACACTGAAGCTTTCTTT. The chain is built from TRBV9 and TRBJ1-1; D not certain. V dropped 1 base and J dropped 1 base, with 8 bases sitting between them. Per germline, CDR1 SGDLS and CDR2 YYNGEE. The CDR3 loop spans 14 amino acids.